The clone carrying this T cell receptor beta chain was seen a few times. Its antigen is still unknown. The source of the sample is a study of shared clonotypes between healthy human individuals. Background on the study: Researchers assigned three CD4 naive, three CD4 memory, two CD8 naive and one CD8 memory plate to each donor.

Per the original data handling: ImmunoSEQ yielded junction-only sequences lacking quality scores, so filtering differed. Data came from immunoSEQ multiplex PCR; TCRdb stores just in-frame clones and leaves some out. V and J calls and clone size come straight from that table; D and trimming were deduced from the DNA. This table holds approximately 710,000 clones, 90% found once. Findings of the study overall: Clonotypes shared by all four donors outscored non-shared clonotypes in generation probability.

Germline CDR1 reads LNHDA; CDR2 reads SQIVND (reference sequence). Trimming left V 4 bases short and J 4 bases short, with 11 bases between. The CDR3 spans 14 residues. The sample taken for sequencing was memory CD8+ T cells from PBMCs. Subset reported: CD45RO+ cells pooled with CCR7-negative TemRA cells. V and J are TRBV19 and TRBJ1-5; no reliable D call. This clonotype originated in a man between 18 and 35 years old in good health. Some clones in this sample may be carry-over from other donors' samples. For the CDR3, the DNA is TGTGCCAGTAGTACTTTCGCCGAGAATCAGCCCCAGCATTTT. Translated: CASSTFAENQPQHF.